What follows describes a single T cell receptor beta chain. One end of the junction varies from germline; a read error may be responsible. Under the authors' procedure: It was from reference gene primer amplification that nucleated cell counts were estimated. The data were produced by immunoSEQ multiplex PCR, yet TCRdb's version contains in-frame clones alone and is incomplete. D and trimming come from the DNA, and the V and J calls and clone size come from that table. The sample yields about 160,000 clones, more than 75% seen once. The data were taken from a study of blood T cell repertoires in COVID-19. On the study more broadly: Material from acute and convalescent COVID-19 was sourced from the United States, Italy and Spain. Sample material is recorded as cDNA or gDNA derived from T cells, B-cell-depleted T cells, or PBMCs.

The CDR3 has 17 residues. Germline CDR1 SSHAT, CDR2 FNYEAQ (reference sequence). The sequencing sample was made of peripheral blood. This chain connects TRBV7-7 to TRBJ2-3; D perhaps matches TRBD2 (6 bases). The sequence derives from a man between 65 and 79 years old with acute or convalescent COVID-19. For the CDR3, the DNA is TGTGCTAGCAGCTTAGCGGCCCATCCATTCCACACAGATACGCAGTATTTT. Its translation is CASSLAAHPFHTDTQYF. The whole variable domain, filled in from reference TRBV7-7 and TRBJ2-3, reads GAGVSQSPRYKVTKRGQDVTLRCDPISSHATLYWYQQALGQGPEFLTYFNYEAQPDKSGLPSDRFSAERPEGSISTLTIQRTEQRDSAMYRCASSLAAHPFHTDTQYFGPGTRLTVL.